The 5 T cell receptor beta chains presented below share a single source sample, sequenced in a study of T-cell reconstitution after alpha-beta-depleted transplantation in children. During its preparation, the TCRbeta library received unique molecular identifiers. TCRdb called the PCR reads again in MiXCR, with one record for every CDR3 protein. In the table there are 780,000 or so distinct CDR3 sequences, roughly 15% of which are singletons. Source: PBMCs, mostly from graft donor cells, taken 360 days after TCRalphabeta/CD19-depleted stem cell transplant. The receptors were sampled from a male patient aged 10 to 17 who had a stem cell transplant for acute lymphoblastic leukemia, so the T cells may come from the graft donor.

Many counts were recorded for this clonotype. V is TRBV18 and J is TRBJ2-7; 7 nucleotides line up with TRBD1. The V gene end was trimmed by 3 bases and the J gene end by 6 bases; junction bases not matched to a gene: 8. Germline V lookup: CDR1 KGHSH, CDR2 LQKENI. The CDR3 consists of 14 residues. The CDR3 DNA reads as TGTGCCAGCTCACCCCTGGACAGGTCCGGCGAGCAGTACTTC. The encoded protein is CASSPLDRSGEQYF.

The CDR3 bases are TGTGCCAGCAGCGCAAGAGACAGGGTATTAGGAAACACCATATATTTT. This sequence encodes CASSARDRVLGNTIYF. The chain carries TRBV9 and TRBJ1-3; the match to TRBD1 covers 7 bases. CDR3 length equals 16 residues. The V segment lost 3 bases and the J segment 4 bases; nucleotides outside the gene matches: 10. Germline-derived CDR1 and CDR2 are SGDLS and YYNGEE.

This clonotype was detected only a few times. This sequence joins TRBV20-1 and TRBJ2-5; D unresolved. Germline CDR1 and CDR2: DFQATT and SNEGSKA (reference sequence). The CDR3 has 13 residues. Trimming pared 3 bases from V and 2 bases from J, leaving 10 bases between. The CDR3 DNA follows: TGCAGTGCTAGTCAGGCGGAGCAAGAGACCCAGTACTTC. This gives the protein CSASQAEQETQYF.

The CDR3 sequence is CSARALGPPETQYF. The CDR3 DNA sequence: TGCAGTGCTAGAGCGCTCGGGCCCCCAGAGACCCAGTACTTC. The chain combines TRBV20-1 with TRBJ2-5; D not certain. CDR1 is DFQATT, CDR2 SNEGSKA, per germline (reference sequence). CDR3 length equals 14 residues. Between the trimmed V and J ends, which lost 1 base and 4 bases, there was a span of 13 bases.

V usage is TRBV28 and J usage is TRBJ1-5, with D hard to call. Germline-derived CDR1 and CDR2 are MDHEN and SYDVKM. The CDR3 is 16 amino acids. Trimming removed 1 base at V and 0 bases at J, with 10 bases between. The DNA for the CDR3 is TGTGCCAGCAGTTTATCCCGGGGTTATAGCAATCAGCCCCAGCATTTT. Translated, it gives CASSLSRGYSNQPQHF.